The 27 T cell receptor beta chains below all came from one sample that was sequenced in a study of blood T cell repertoires in COVID-19. The data were produced by immunoSEQ multiplex PCR, yet TCRdb's version contains in-frame clones alone and is incomplete. The table includes about 180,000 clones, 84% detected once. The sample comprised PBMCs or T cells enriched from blood (not recorded which). The receptors come from a man aged 45-65 years who had recovered from COVID-19.

The genes are TRBV6-5 and TRBJ1-4, with 7 bases that match TRBD1. V shed 10 bases and J 4 bases; nucleotides not matched to a gene: 12. This CDR3 region has 15 residues. CDR1 MNHEY and CDR2 SVGAGI come from the germline V gene. This CDR3 reads CANRDSYFVNEKLFF. CDR3 bases: TGTGCCAATAGGGACAGTTATTTCGTTAATGAAAAACTGTTTTTT.

In regard to this clone: Other DNA sequences from this sample encode an identical CDR3 as well. The genes are TRBV27 and TRBJ1-3, with 9 nucleotides matching TRBD1. This CDR3 spans 15 amino acids. V dropped 3 bases and J dropped 2; count of bases not matched to a gene: 2. Germline V gives CDR1 MNHEY, CDR2 SMNVEV (reference sequence). CDR3 region: CASSLGTGPGNTIYF. The CDR3 DNA sequence: TGTGCCAGCAGTTTGGGGACAGGGCCTGGAAACACCATATATTTT.

The chain has TRBV12-5 and TRBJ2-1; TRBD2 matches at 10 bases. V lost 5 bases to trimming and J lost 5 bases; unmatched junction nucleotides: 3. CDR1 is LGHNT, CDR2 FRNRAP, per germline. This CDR3 comprises 14 residues. CDR3 sequence: CASGRSGGHNEQFF. As DNA, the CDR3 is TGTGCTAGTGGTCGTAGCGGGGGGCACAATGAGCAGTTCTTC.

This clone was detected only a few times. The genes are TRBV19 and TRBJ2-2; 7 positions agree with TRBD1. The CDR3 is made up of 17 amino acids. CDR1 and CDR2 (germline): LNHDA, SQIVND (reference sequence). V lost 5 bases to trimming and J lost 4 bases; unmatched junction nucleotides: 13. CDR3 protein: CASSLRSDRVGTGELFF. CDR3 DNA sequence: TGTGCCAGTAGTTTAAGAAGCGACAGGGTTGGCACCGGGGAGCTGTTTTTT.

This clone appeared a few times. V is TRBV5-1 and J is TRBJ1-1; 9 positions match TRBD1. The CDR3 has 15 amino acids. The germline CDR1 and CDR2 sequences are SGHRS and YFSETQ. V shed 3 bases and J 11 bases; nucleotides not matched to a gene: 14. This CDR3 reads CASSSGGGQGRSAFF. CDR3 bases: TGCGCCAGCAGCTCAGGAGGGGGACAGGGCAGGTCGGCTTTCTTT.

This clone was seen a single time. This chain links TRBV27 with TRBJ2-2; possible D gene TRBD1, 6 bases. CDR3 size: 16 residues. V lost 6 bases, J lost 3 bases, and 17 bases lay in between. Germline V gene lookup returns CDR1 MNHEY and CDR2 SMNVEV (reference sequence). The CDR3 here is CASRRQGRGDTGELFF. CDR3 coding DNA: TGTGCCAGCAGACGTCAGGGGCGAGGGGACACCGGGGAGCTGTTTTTT.

The chain carries TRBV6-5 and TRBJ1-1, with 7 bases identical to TRBD1. Germline loops: CDR1 MNHEY, CDR2 SVGAGI. The CDR3 is made up of 13 amino acids. Trimming removed 6 bases from V and 3 bases from J; junction bases left unmatched: 4. The CDR3 DNA is TGTGCCAGCAGCTCACAGGGGTACACTGAAGCTTTCTTT. Translated, it gives CASSSQGYTEAFF.

The V call is TRBV30, the J call TRBJ2-7; TRBD2 is a possible D gene (5 bases). CDR3 size: 14 residues. Looked up from germline, CDR1 is GTSNPN and CDR2 is SVGIG (reference sequence). V lost 3 bases, J lost 6 bases, and 18 bases lay in between. The CDR3 spells CAWRATRSPFEQYF. CDR3 in DNA: TGTGCCTGGAGGGCTACTAGGTCCCCCTTCGAGCAGTACTTC.

This chain connects TRBV9 to TRBJ1-1, with a tentative D call TRBD1 (6 bases). This CDR3 contains 14 residues. Looked up from germline, CDR1 is SGDLS and CDR2 is YYNGEE. V lost 0 bases and J lost 4, with 10 bases in between. The chain's CDR3 is CASSVEGVSTEAFF. The CDR3, as DNA: TGTGCCAGCAGCGTAGAGGGGGTGAGCACTGAAGCTTTCTTT.

V and J are TRBV12-3 or TRBV12-4 and TRBJ1-4; D unresolved. The CDR3 extends over 13 amino acids. Trimming took 6 bases from V and 8 from J, leaving 13 bases between them. Here the CDR3 DNA reads TGTGCCAGCAGCCTTAGCTCTAGGGAAAAACTGTTTTTT. Translated: CASSLSSREKLFF.

The rearrangement uses TRBV7-2 and TRBJ1-6; no firm D call. CDR3 length equals 17 residues. V was clipped by 1 base and J by 0 bases, with 10 bases between them. Germline V CDR1 and CDR2: SGHTA, FQGNSA. The CDR3 is CASSLGVGLSYNSPLHF. The CDR3 DNA reads as TGTGCCAGCAGCTTAGGGGTTGGACTCTCCTATAATTCACCCCTCCACTTT.

This chain connects TRBV18 to TRBJ1-4; 9 bases are a match to TRBD1. The CDR3 runs to 14 residues. Germline CDR1 and CDR2: KGHSH and LQKENI. Trimming removed 4 bases from V and 6 bases from J; junction bases left unmatched: 3. The CDR3 sequence: CASSLGQGHEKLFF. As DNA, the CDR3 is TGTGCCAGCTCACTCGGACAGGGGCATGAAAAACTGTTTTTT.

This clone was seen a single time. The rearrangement joins TRBV6-5 to TRBJ2-7; perhaps TRBD1 as D (6 bases). V shed 6 bases and J shed 4 bases, with 10 bases lying between them. CDR3 length equals 12 residues. Germline loops: CDR1 MNHEY, CDR2 SVGAGI. The CDR3 region has the DNA TGTGCCAGCAGGCGACAGGATTACGAGCAGTACTTC. It codes for CASRRQDYEQYF.

This chain joins TRBV5-4 and TRBJ2-3; 8 bases fit TRBD2. The V gene's germline CDR1 is SGHNT and CDR2 YYREEE (reference sequence). V lost 4 bases and J lost 4; bases outside the gene matches: 8. The CDR3 contains 15 residues. Here the CDR3 reads CASSPGSGGPDTQYF. The CDR3 coding sequence is TGTGCCAGCAGCCCCGGGTCGGGGGGGCCAGATACGCAGTATTTT.

The chain links TRBV19 to TRBJ2-3, with unresolved D. V shed 2 bases and J shed 2 bases, with 11 bases lying between them. The CDR3 runs 15 residues. The V gene's germline CDR1 is LNHDA and CDR2 SQIVND (reference sequence). CDR3 nucleotides: TGTGCCAGTAGTATATCTCCTCACTACACAGATACGCAGTATTTT. This codes for CASSISPHYTDTQYF.

The CDR3 DNA sequence: TGCGCCAGCAGCCGAGAACAGGGGAGTCAGCCCCAGCATTTT. As protein: CASSREQGSQPQHF. The chain employs TRBV4-1 and TRBJ1-5; 7 bases align to TRBD1. The germline V gene has CDR1 MGHRA and CDR2 YSYEKL. J was trimmed by 6 bases and V by 4 bases; bases with no gene match: 6. This CDR3 has 14 residues.

The gene calls are TRBV4-1 and TRBJ2-7; TRBD1 might be the D (5 bases). Germline V CDR1 and CDR2: MGHRA, YSYEKL. The CDR3 is made up of 13 amino acids. Between the trimmed V and J ends, which lost 4 bases and 3 bases, there was a span of 10 bases. CDR3 loop: CASSPTVFYEQYF. The CDR3 DNA sequence: TGCGCCAGCAGCCCGACAGTTTTCTACGAGCAGTACTTC.

The V and J genes are TRBV11-1 and TRBJ2-3, with 7 bases aligning to TRBD1. Germline V gives CDR1 SGHAT, CDR2 FQDESV (reference sequence). This CDR3 is 15 amino acids long. V was clipped by 8 bases and J by 5 bases; unmatched bases: 13. The CDR3 is CASLNRQGIQDTQYF. The CDR3 coding sequence is TGTGCCAGCCTTAATCGACAGGGAATTCAAGATACGCAGTATTTT. The full variable domain, in which reference TRBV11-1 and TRBJ2-3 provide the parts outside the CDR3, is EAEVAQSPRYKITEKSQAVAFWCDPISGHATLYWYRQILGQGPELLVQFQDESVVDDSQLPKDRFSAERLKGVDSTLKIQPAELGDSAMYLCASLNRQGIQDTQYFGPGTRLTVL.

V and J are TRBV28 and TRBJ1-5; the D gene is possibly TRBD1 (5 bases). The V end lost 6 bases, the J end lost 4 bases, and 19 bases lay between the germline ends. This CDR3 region has 16 residues. Germline V gene data show CDR1 as MDHEN and CDR2 as SYDVKM. The CDR3 sequence is CASSLTPGYGNQPQHF. Written as DNA, the CDR3 is TGTGCCAGCAGCCTCACCCCAGGGTACGGTAATCAGCCCCAGCATTTT.

V gene TRBV19 combines with J gene TRBJ1-4, with D maybe TRBD1 (5 bases). The CDR3 runs 13 residues. V was trimmed by 3 bases and J by 10 bases, leaving 12 bases between them. CDR1 and CDR2 (germline): LNHDA, SQIVND (reference sequence). CDR3 in amino acids: CASSMGGIGKLFF. CDR3 in DNA: TGTGCCAGTAGTATGGGGGGGATCGGAAAACTGTTTTTT. Based on the CDR3 plus reference TRBV19 and TRBJ1-4, the full variable domain is DGGITQSPKYLFRKEGQNVTLSCEQNLNHDAMYWYRQDPGQGLRLIYYSQIVNDFQKGDIAEGYSVSREKKESFPLTVTSAQKNPTAFYLCASSMGGIGKLFFGSGTQLSVL.

The CDR3 bases are TGTGCCAGCACAGGACTAGCGGGGCCTTACAATGAGCAGTTCTTC. It is translated as CASTGLAGPYNEQFF. This chain links TRBV5-5 with TRBJ2-1, with 12 bases that match TRBD2. With V trimmed by 6 bases and J by 4 bases, 5 bases remained unmatched. Germline-derived CDR1 and CDR2 are SGHKS and YYEKEE (reference sequence). The CDR3 contains 15 residues.

This CDR3 reads CASRLIQGGGELFF. The CDR3 coding sequence is TGTGCCAGCAGACTAATCCAGGGAGGCGGGGAGCTGTTTTTT. The V call is TRBV7-6, the J call TRBJ2-2; tentative D call: TRBD2 (6 bases). This CDR3 spans 14 amino acids. Trimming stripped 6 bases from V and 7 bases from J, with 15 bases between. In germline, CDR1 is SGHVS, CDR2 FNYEAQ.

J is TRBJ2-5 and V is TRBV14; TRBD1 matches 8 bases. CDR3 length: 15 amino acids. Germline V gene sequence: CDR1 SGHDN, CDR2 FVKESK. V shed 1 base and J 5 bases; nucleotides not matched to a gene: 6. The CDR3 DNA is TGTGCCAGCAGCCAAGGGGCGACAGGGGTCGAGACCCAGTACTTC. As protein: CASSQGATGVETQYF.

The chain has TRBV5-8 and TRBJ1-6; 10 bases match TRBD1. Germline-derived CDR1 and CDR2 are SGHTS and YDEGEE. The CDR3 consists of 14 residues. J was trimmed by 10 bases and V by 4 bases; bases with no gene match: 5. The CDR3 DNA is TGTGCCAGCAGCCTGGGACAGGGGAACTCACCCCTCCACTTT. Its protein is CASSLGQGNSPLHF.

This chain joins TRBV5-1 and TRBJ1-5, with D perhaps TRBD1 (5 bases). This CDR3 is built from 14 residues. The germline gives CDR1 SGHRS, CDR2 YFSETQ. V was cut by 0 bases and J by 5 bases, with 9 bases left in between. CDR3 in amino acids: CASSLAPGHQPQHF. The DNA of the CDR3 is TGCGCCAGCAGCTTGGCCCCAGGGCATCAGCCCCAGCATTTT.

This chain joins TRBV7-3 and TRBJ2-7; maybe TRBD1 (5 bases). Deletions cut 5 bases from V and 3 bases from J, with 20 bases between. This CDR3 has 16 amino acids. The germline V gene encodes CDR1 SGHTA and CDR2 FQGTGA. The CDR3 region is CASSHAPSGFLYEQYF. The CDR3 nucleotides are TGTGCCAGCAGCCATGCCCCCTCAGGGTTCCTCTACGAGCAGTACTTC.

The chain couples TRBV7-8 to TRBJ2-7; tentatively, D is TRBD1 (6 bases). CDR1 SGHVS and CDR2 FQNEAQ come from the germline V gene. There are 13 residues in the CDR3. V was clipped by 3 bases and J by 3 bases, with 9 bases between them. In DNA form, the CDR3 reads TGTGCCAGCAGCTTGACAGGTTACTACGAGCAGTACTTC. This translates into CASSLTGYYEQYF.